This paragraph covers one TCR beta chain sequence. Its specificity is unknown. The data were produced by immunoSEQ multiplex PCR, yet TCRdb's version contains in-frame clones alone and is incomplete. The sample has about 2.3 million clones, around 93% seen once. The V and J ends lost 4 bases and 9 bases, in that order; junction bases with no gene match: 8. This CDR3 is 14 amino acids long. From germline, CDR1 is SEHNR and CDR2 FQNEAQ (reference sequence). This entry is derived from a study of shared clonotypes between healthy human individuals. Regarding the study as a whole: Some clonotypes were shared by all four sorted-subset donors, while others were not shared. The non-shared ones had lower generation probabilities than the shared ones.

The TCR originated in a man between 18 and 35 years old in good health. Some clones in this sample may be carry-over from other donors' samples. The material sequenced was naive CD4+ T cells from PBMCs. Subset in this sample: CD45RA+ positively selected. This chain joins TRBV7-9 and TRBJ2-1; 8 nucleotides agree with TRBD1. CDR3 DNA: TGTGCCAGCAGCTATTCTCAGGGGGCTAGTGAGCAGTTCTTC. This codes for CASSYSQGASEQFF.